A selection of T cell receptor beta chains follows, all from one sample in a study of identical twins. TCRdb independently ran MiXCR on the 5' RACE reads; one entry per CDR3 protein. Among more than 1.5 million distinct CDR3 sequences listed, about 30% were seen once. Specimen: cord blood. The receptors here all came from a newborn girl in good health. Both conserved end residues are part of each CDR3. The D gene is left open where the match is weak. Size tells how often a clone was seen (once, few, many) or the class of an expanded clone, and some rows leave it out.

v_call: TRBV6-1
d_call: TRBD1
clone_size: many
j_call: TRBJ2-3
cdr3_nt: TGTGCCAGTAGTGCGGACAGGAGCACAGATACGCAGTATTTT
cdr3_aa: CASSADRSTDTQYF

v_call: TRBV6-6
d_call: .
clone_size: few
j_call: TRBJ2-3
cdr3_nt: TGTGCCAGCAGTTACTCTACAGGGTTTAGCACAGATACGCAGTATTTT
cdr3_aa: CASSYSTGFSTDTQYF

v_call: TRBV4-1
d_call: TRBD2
clone_size: .
j_call: TRBJ2-7
cdr3_nt: TGCGCCAGCAGCCAAGAGTTGGCTAGCGGGAGTCCCTATTACAATGGGCAGTACTTC
cdr3_aa: CASSQELASGSPYYNGQYF

v_call: TRBV4-1
d_call: TRBD1
clone_size: few
j_call: TRBJ1-2
cdr3_nt: TGCGCCAGCAGCTACCCGGGACAGGGGGCGAGAGGCTACACCTTC
cdr3_aa: CASSYPGQGARGYTF

v_call: TRBV6-5
d_call: TRBD2
clone_size: once
j_call: TRBJ2-1
cdr3_nt: TGTGCCAGCAGAGAAAGCGGGGGCAATGAGCAGTTCTTC
cdr3_aa: CASRESGGNEQFF

v_call: TRBV7-9
d_call: .
clone_size: few
j_call: TRBJ2-5
cdr3_nt: TGTGCCAGCAGCTTAGGACATCGACAGGCTTCGGAGACCCAGTACTTC
cdr3_aa: CASSLGHRQASETQYF

v_call: TRBV4-1
d_call: .
clone_size: few
j_call: TRBJ2-3
cdr3_nt: TGCGCCAGCAGCCAAGGCCCAGGACGGTCCCAAAATACGCAGTATTTT
cdr3_aa: CASSQGPGRSQNTQYF

v_call: TRBV6-1
d_call: .
clone_size: few
j_call: TRBJ2-7
cdr3_nt: TGTGCCAGCAGTGATGCTTTCTACGAGCAGTACTTC
cdr3_aa: CASSDAFYEQYF

v_call: TRBV7-7
d_call: TRBD1
clone_size: .
j_call: TRBJ2-1
cdr3_nt: TGTGCTAGCAGCCCAAGCATTCATTCAGGGGGTGCCAATGAGCAGTTCTTC
cdr3_aa: CASSPSIHSGGANEQFF

v_call: TRBV4-1
d_call: .
clone_size: .
j_call: TRBJ2-2
cdr3_nt: TGCGCCAGCAGCCAAGATGGCACCGACGATAACACCGGGGAGCTGTTTTTT
cdr3_aa: CASSQDGTDDNTGELFF

v_call: TRBV20-1
d_call: .
clone_size: .
j_call: TRBJ1-1
cdr3_nt: TGCAGTGCTATAACAGGTAGCGGCACTGAAGCTTTCTTT
cdr3_aa: CSAITGSGTEAFF

v_call: TRBV7-2
d_call: TRBD1
clone_size: .
j_call: TRBJ1-1
cdr3_nt: TGTGCCAGCAGCTCTTGGGACAGGGTAACCCACACTGAAGCTTTCTTT
cdr3_aa: CASSSWDRVTHTEAFF

v_call: TRBV28
d_call: .
clone_size: few
j_call: TRBJ1-2
cdr3_nt: TGTGCCAGCAGTACCCCTCTCGGAGATGGCTACACCTTC
cdr3_aa: CASSTPLGDGYTF

v_call: TRBV12-3/TRBV12-4
d_call: .
clone_size: few
j_call: TRBJ2-7
cdr3_nt: TGTGCCAGCATGAGGATCCCCGACAATGAGCAGTACTTC
cdr3_aa: CASMRIPDNEQYF

v_call: TRBV5-1
d_call: .
clone_size: .
j_call: TRBJ2-7
cdr3_nt: TGCGCCAGCAGCTTCGTCCAGGGAACCTACAATGAGCAGTACTTC
cdr3_aa: CASSFVQGTYNEQYF

v_call: TRBV11-2
d_call: .
clone_size: .
j_call: TRBJ2-3
cdr3_nt: TGTGCCAGCAGCCCCCCTGATAAGAGGGATACGCAGTATTTT
cdr3_aa: CASSPPDKRDTQYF

v_call: TRBV6-1
d_call: TRBD1
clone_size: .
j_call: TRBJ1-6
cdr3_nt: TGTGCCAGCAGTGTCACGGACAGGGTCGGATCACCCCTCCACTTT
cdr3_aa: CASSVTDRVGSPLHF

v_call: TRBV6-1
d_call: TRBD1
clone_size: few
j_call: TRBJ2-3
cdr3_nt: TGTGCCAGCAGTCGAGGACAGGGGCCAACTACGCAGTATTTT
cdr3_aa: CASSRGQGPTTQYF

v_call: TRBV6-1
d_call: TRBD2
clone_size: .
j_call: TRBJ2-3
cdr3_nt: TGTGCCAGCACCGCCGGACTAGCGGGAACAGATACGCAGTATTTT
cdr3_aa: CASTAGLAGTDTQYF

v_call: TRBV6-2/TRBV6-3
d_call: TRBD2
clone_size: .
j_call: TRBJ2-7
cdr3_nt: TGTGCCAGCAGTTACGGTAGGACTAGCATCCTGTGGTACTTC
cdr3_aa: CASSYGRTSILWYF

v_call: TRBV6-5
d_call: .
clone_size: few
j_call: TRBJ2-1
cdr3_nt: TGTGCCAGCAGTAAGGCGGGACGGTCCTACAATGAGCAGTTCTTC
cdr3_aa: CASSKAGRSYNEQFF

v_call: TRBV20-1
d_call: .
clone_size: .
j_call: TRBJ2-5
cdr3_nt: TGCAGTGCTACAGGGGAGCAAGAGACCCAGTACTTC
cdr3_aa: CSATGEQETQYF

v_call: TRBV29-1
d_call: TRBD2
clone_size: many
j_call: TRBJ2-7
cdr3_nt: TGCAGCGTTGAAAGACTAGCGGGCTACGAGCAGTACTTC
cdr3_aa: CSVERLAGYEQYF